This entry lists 2 T cell receptor beta chains sequenced from one sample in a study of cytotoxic CD8 clonotypes in ibrutinib-treated CLL. The method was immunoSEQ multiplex PCR; TCRdb's version includes in-frame clones alone and lacks a portion of them. The sample carries about 130,000 clones, 75% to 90% recorded once. This specimen consisted of PBMCs, obtained after 24 months of ibrutinib treatment. The receptors come from a human donor with chronic lymphocytic leukemia.

This clone was detected once. The V call is TRBV4-3, the J call TRBJ2-1; no firm D call. CDR1 and CDR2 from the germline V gene are LGHNA and YSLEER. With 0 bases removed from V and 10 bases from J, the gap between germline ends came to 10 bases. This CDR3 spans 13 amino acids. DNA for the CDR3: TGCGCCAGCAGCCAAGATCTCCGTCTCGAGCAGTTCTTC. Its translation: CASSQDLRLEQFF.

This rearrangement joins TRBV27 to TRBJ2-1; the match to TRBD2 covers 9 bases. The CDR3 has 13 residues. After removal of 6 bases from V and 6 bases from J, the junction contained 3 bases not matched to a gene. The germline V gene encodes CDR1 MNHEY and CDR2 SMNVEV (reference sequence). The CDR3 region is CASRRTSANEQFF. The DNA for the CDR3 is TGTGCCAGCAGGCGGACTAGCGCCAATGAGCAGTTCTTC.